This T cell receptor beta chain was documented in a study of shared clonotypes between healthy human individuals. Background on the study: There were three CD4 naive, three CD4 memory, two CD8 naive and one CD8 memory plates per donor.

V trimming: 4 bases; J trimming: 1 base; junction bases outside the gene matches: 8. There are 16 residues in the CDR3. The V gene's germline CDR1 is MGHRA and CDR2 YSYEKL. Study outcomes and limitations: Exclusively blood specimens were collected; tissue repertoires likely differ.

CD45RO+ cells joined CCR7-negative CD45RA+ TemRA cells to form CD8 memory. The authors loaded around 220 ng DNA, about 30,000 T cell genomes, into sorted-subset replicate PCRs. TCRdb's table, derived via immunoSEQ multiplex PCR, lists solely in-frame clones and lacks some. The sample records some 690,000 clones, about 92% being singletons. Notes on this clone: Its antigen is still unknown.

The genes are TRBV4-1 and TRBJ2-3, with 7 bases that match TRBD1. This receptor was obtained from a man aged 18 to 30 in good health. Some clones in this sample may be carry-over from other donors' samples. The specimen was memory CD8+ T cells from PBMCs. The subset: CD45RO+ cells pooled with CCR7-negative TemRA cells. This chain's CDR3 is CASSLQSQGRTDTQYF. DNA for the CDR3: TGCGCCAGCAGCCTCCAATCACAGGGGCGCACAGATACGCAGTATTTT.